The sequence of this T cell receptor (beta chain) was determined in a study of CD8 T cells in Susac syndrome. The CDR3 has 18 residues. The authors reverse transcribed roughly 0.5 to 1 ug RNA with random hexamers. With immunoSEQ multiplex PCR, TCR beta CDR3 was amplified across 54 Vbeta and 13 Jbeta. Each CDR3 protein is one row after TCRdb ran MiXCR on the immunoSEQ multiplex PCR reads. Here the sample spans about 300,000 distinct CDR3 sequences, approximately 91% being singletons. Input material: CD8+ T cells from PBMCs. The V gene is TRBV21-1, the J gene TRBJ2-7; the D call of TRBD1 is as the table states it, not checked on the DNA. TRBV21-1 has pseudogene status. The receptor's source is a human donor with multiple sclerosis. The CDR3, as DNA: TGTGCCAGCAGCCTTGACAGGGGACAGGGGGCCCTACCCTACGAGCAGTACTTC. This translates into CASSLDRGQGALPYEQYF.